This T cell receptor beta chain was captured in a study of cytomegalovirus exposure and HLA in healthy donors. Findings and caveats of the study: A few V segments could not be told apart, such as TRBV6-2 and TRBV6-3, and were left out. Rare TCR sequences predominated, though certain public TCRs were found in many donors. Apart from CMV serostatus, no immune exposure information was available. Previous analysis showed most TCR beta V segments were productive about 87% or about 30% of the time.

This clone was seen a single time. Its antigen is unknown. The junction does not match germline at one end; this may be a read error. PCR was performed using 60 Vbeta and 13 Jbeta primers. Assay: immunoSEQ multiplex PCR; the TCRdb copy retains only in-frame clones and omits some. This table holds 95,000 to 150,000 clones, 76% found once. This CDR3 comprises 12 residues. Germline values: CDR1 SEHNR, CDR2 FQNEAQ (reference sequence). The TCR sequence derives from a man aged 50-60 years in good health and CMV-seronegative. Sequencing input: PBMCs. The V call is TRBV7-9, the J call TRBJ2-7, with D uncertain. The CDR3 protein is CSSSPGPYEQYF. The CDR3 region has the DNA TGTTCCAGCAGCCCAGGCCCCTACGAGCAGTACTTC.